The 9 T cell receptor beta chains listed next were all sequenced from one sample in a study of T cell changes during pregnancy in multiple sclerosis (dated by TCRdb to between 2018 and 2021). Library generation was performed with the immunoSEQ multiplex PCR assay. Sourced from immuneACCESS, this table was stored by TCRdb with only in-frame sequences that have V and J called. A share of the clones is absent; for the studies checked, an unresolved V gene accounts for under half, and the remainder has no known explanation. A total of 25,000 to 35,000 clones appear in this sample, around 94% of them only once. Approximately 5.4% of the sample rests with the top ten. Sequences were derived from CD8+ T cells from peripheral blood mononuclear cells, sampled before pregnancy. The receptors stem from a female donor with multiple sclerosis, enrolled in a pregnancy study.

The CDR3 loop is CASSHTGGRTEAFF. DNA for the CDR3: TGTGCCAGCAGTCATACAGGGGGCCGCACTGAAGCTTTCTTT. J is TRBJ1-1 and V is TRBV27; TRBD1 agrees at 9 bases. With 5 bases clipped from V and 4 bases from J, the junction kept 5 bases outside the gene matches. Germline V gene lookup returns CDR1 MNHEY and CDR2 SMNVEV (reference sequence). The CDR3 runs 14 residues.

In its sample, this clone was seen once. The V call is TRBV21-1, the J call TRBJ2-7; the table's D call of TRBD1 was not tested on the DNA. TRBV21-1 has pseudogene status. CDR3 length: 17 residues. CDR3 in amino acids: CASSKDPGDRRSYEQYF. The CDR3 coding sequence is TGTGCCAGCAGCAAAGATCCCGGCGACAGGCGTTCCTACGAGCAGTACTTC.

This clone was detected once. The chain carries TRBV6-1 and TRBJ2-7; 8 bases fit TRBD2. J gave up 3 bases and V 4 bases, and 5 bases lay outside the gene matches. The CDR3 is 14 residues long. Germline-derived CDR1 and CDR2 are MNHNS and SASEGT. The CDR3 DNA sequence: TGTGCCAGCAGTGGCTTAGCGGGACGCTACGAGCAGTACTTC. Translated, it gives CASSGLAGRYEQYF.

The genes are TRBV15 and TRBJ2-2; 7 nucleotides match TRBD1. The CDR3 length is 18 residues. Germline CDR1 and CDR2: LNHNV and YYDKDF (reference sequence). Trimming took 0 bases from V and 4 from J; bases not matched to a gene: 11. CDR3: CATSRDPGQVLLTGELFF. The DNA of the CDR3 is TGTGCCACCAGCAGAGATCCCGGACAGGTTCTCCTCACCGGGGAGCTGTTTTTT.

The chain joins TRBV7-9 to TRBJ1-1; 7 bases match TRBD1. The V segment lost 8 bases and the J segment 3 bases; nucleotides outside the gene matches: 12. CDR3 length: 15 residues. CDR1 is SEHNR and CDR2 is FQNEAQ in the germline V gene (reference sequence). Here the CDR3 DNA reads TGTGCCAGCTTACTCGGGAAGGGACAGTACACTGAAGCTTTCTTT. This gives the protein CASLLGKGQYTEAFF.

This rearrangement joins TRBV9 to TRBJ2-1, with 9 bases that match TRBD1. J was trimmed by 8 bases and V by 4 bases; bases with no gene match: 7. The CDR3 runs to 14 residues. The germline V gene has CDR1 SGDLS and CDR2 YYNGEE. The CDR3 sequence: CASSPRQGGDEQFF. The CDR3 DNA is TGTGCCAGCAGCCCCCGACAGGGGGGCGATGAGCAGTTCTTC.

The chain links TRBV6-5 to TRBJ2-5; 7 positions agree with TRBD1. CDR3 length: 14 amino acids. Looked up from germline, CDR1 is MNHEY and CDR2 is SVGAGI. Germline trimming cut 7 bases from V and 5 bases from J; bases unmatched to any gene: 10. The CDR3 DNA sequence: TGTGCCAGCACCCCGAGGGGGCGAACGGAGACCCAGTACTTC. The encoded protein is CASTPRGRTETQYF.

This sequence joins TRBV5-4 and TRBJ1-2, with 10 positions matching TRBD1. The germline CDR1 and CDR2 sequences are SGHNT and YYREEE (reference sequence). CDR3 size: 14 residues. J gave up 6 bases and V 1 base, and 3 bases lay outside the gene matches. CDR3 coding DNA: TGTGCCAGCAGCTTGTTGACAGGGGGCGATGGCTACACCTTC. Translating it yields CASSLLTGGDGYTF.

The chain uses TRBV7-9 and TRBJ2-7; 9 bases agree with TRBD2. The V gene end was trimmed by 9 bases and the J gene end by 0 bases; junction bases not matched to a gene: 3. The CDR3 is 13 residues long. Germline-derived CDR1 and CDR2 are SEHNR and FQNEAQ (reference sequence). In nucleotides, the CDR3 is TGTGCCAGTGCTAGCGGGACCTCCTACGAGCAGTACTTC. It specifies CASASGTSYEQYF.